The rows below give T cell receptor beta chains drawn from one sample of a study of blood T cell repertoires in COVID-19. Measured with immunoSEQ multiplex PCR; TCRdb has only the in-frame clones, and not every one. The table has about 310,000 clones, around 87% seen once. Material: peripheral blood. The receptors here all came from a man in his fifties or sixties with active or convalescent COVID-19. Each CDR3 is given with its conserved first and last residue. The D gene is left open where the match is weak. A row's size may be missing; if present it is once, few, many or a size class.

TRBJ1-1	TRBV30	.	.	TGTGCCTGGAACCAGGGCGGCGGCACTGAAGCTTTCTTT	CAWNQGGGTEAFF
TRBJ2-5	TRBV5-1	.	.	TGCGCCAGCAGCCCCCTCGGGTTCCGGGAGACCCAGTACTTC	CASSPLGFRETQYF
TRBJ1-2	TRBV7-8	.	.	TGTGCCAGCAGCCCCCCGAGTGGCTACACCTTC	CASSPPSGYTF
TRBJ2-3	TRBV6-4	once	.	TGTGCCAGCAGTGCGGACTCCGGCACAGATACGCAGTATTTT	CASSADSGTDTQYF
TRBJ2-7	TRBV6-5	.	TRBD2	TGTGCCAGTAGAGGGGGGAGCGGGAGGACCGAGCAGTACTTC	CASRGGSGRTEQYF
TRBJ1-1	TRBV19	.	.	TGTGCCAGTCAAACCCGGGGGGGCGGCACTGAAGCTTTCTTT	CASQTRGGGTEAFF
TRBJ1-3	TRBV21-1	.	.	TGTGCCAGCAGCAAAACGGACAAGACAGGGAACCCCGGGGACACCATATATTTT	CASSKTDKTGNPGDTIYF
TRBJ2-3	TRBV27	.	.	TGTGCCAGCAGTCCCTCCCGGAGCACAGATACGCAGTATTTT	CASSPSRSTDTQYF
TRBJ2-5	TRBV30	few	TRBD2	TGTGCCTGGACAACGGGGCTAGCGGGGCAAGAGACCCAGTACTTC	CAWTTGLAGQETQYF
TRBJ1-1	TRBV6-2/TRBV6-3	.	.	TGTGCCAGCAGTGGCCGTGGGGGAGGGAAGACTGAAGCTTTCTTT	CASSGRGGGKTEAFF
TRBJ2-7	TRBV29-1	once	TRBD2	TGCAGCGTTGGATATGGGGCGGGAGCCCCCTACGAGCAGTACTTC	CSVGYGAGAPYEQYF
TRBJ1-1	TRBV2	.	.	TGTGCCAGCTGTAATGGGCCCTCATCCCCATCGGCTTTCTTT	CASCNGPSSPSAFF